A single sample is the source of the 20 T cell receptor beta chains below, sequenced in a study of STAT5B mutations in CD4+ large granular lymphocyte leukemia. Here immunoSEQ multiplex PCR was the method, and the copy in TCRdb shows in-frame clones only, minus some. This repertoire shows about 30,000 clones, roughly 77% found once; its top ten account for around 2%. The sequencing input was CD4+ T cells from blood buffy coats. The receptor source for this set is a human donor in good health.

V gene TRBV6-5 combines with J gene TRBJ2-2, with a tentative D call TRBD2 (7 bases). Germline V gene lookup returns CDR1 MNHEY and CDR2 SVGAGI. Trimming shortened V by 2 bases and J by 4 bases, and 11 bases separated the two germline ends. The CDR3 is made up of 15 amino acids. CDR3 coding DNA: TGTGCCAGCAGTTACCGGGGGGCGGGCACCGGGGAGCTGTTTTTT. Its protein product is CASSYRGAGTGELFF.

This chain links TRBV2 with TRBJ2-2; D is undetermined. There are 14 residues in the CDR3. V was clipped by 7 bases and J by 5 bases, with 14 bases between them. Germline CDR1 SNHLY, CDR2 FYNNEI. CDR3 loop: CASTPNGLTGELFF. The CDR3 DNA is TGTGCCAGCACCCCAAACGGGTTAACCGGGGAGCTGTTTTTT.

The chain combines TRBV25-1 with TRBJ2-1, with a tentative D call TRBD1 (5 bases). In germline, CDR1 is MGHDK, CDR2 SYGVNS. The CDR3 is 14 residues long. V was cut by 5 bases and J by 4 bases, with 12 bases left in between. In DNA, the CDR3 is TGTGCCAGCAGTCTCATGGGGCAGTACAATGAGCAGTTCTTC. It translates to CASSLMGQYNEQFF.

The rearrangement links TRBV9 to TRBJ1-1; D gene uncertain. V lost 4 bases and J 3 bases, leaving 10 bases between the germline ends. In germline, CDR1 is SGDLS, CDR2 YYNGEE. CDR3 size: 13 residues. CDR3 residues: CASSLRMDTEAFF. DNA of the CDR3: TGTGCCAGCAGCCTTCGTATGGACACTGAAGCTTTCTTT. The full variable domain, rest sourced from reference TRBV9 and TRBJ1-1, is DSGVTQTPKHLITATGQRVTLRCSPRSGDLSVYWYQQSLDQGLQFLIQYYNGEERAKGNILERFSAQQFPDLHSELNLSSLELGDSALYFCASSLRMDTEAFFGQGTRLTVV.

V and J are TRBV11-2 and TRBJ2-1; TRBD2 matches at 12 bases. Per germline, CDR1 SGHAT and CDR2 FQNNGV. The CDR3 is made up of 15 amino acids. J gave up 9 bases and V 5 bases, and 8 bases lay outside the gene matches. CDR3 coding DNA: TGTGCCAGCAGCCACCTAGCGGGAGGGCCCGGTGAGCAGTTCTTC. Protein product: CASSHLAGGPGEQFF. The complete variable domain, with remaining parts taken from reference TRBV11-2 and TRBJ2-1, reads EAGVAQSPRYKIIEKRQSVAFWCNPISGHATLYWYQQILGQGPKLLIQFQNNGVVDDSQLPKDRFSAERLKGVDSTLKIQPAKLEDSAVYLCASSHLAGGPGEQFFGPGTRLTVL.

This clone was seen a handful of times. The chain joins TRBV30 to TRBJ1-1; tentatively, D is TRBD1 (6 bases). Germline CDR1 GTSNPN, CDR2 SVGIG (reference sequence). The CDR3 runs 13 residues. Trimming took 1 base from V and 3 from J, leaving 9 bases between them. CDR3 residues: CAWSGQDYTEAFF. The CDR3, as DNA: TGTGCCTGGAGTGGACAGGATTACACTGAAGCTTTCTTT.

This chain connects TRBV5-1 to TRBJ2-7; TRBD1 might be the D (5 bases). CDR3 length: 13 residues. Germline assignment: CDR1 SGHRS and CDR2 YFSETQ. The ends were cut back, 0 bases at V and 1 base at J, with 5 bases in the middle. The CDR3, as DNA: TGCGCCAGCAGCTTGGCAGGGTCCTACGAGCAGTACTTC. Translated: CASSLAGSYEQYF.

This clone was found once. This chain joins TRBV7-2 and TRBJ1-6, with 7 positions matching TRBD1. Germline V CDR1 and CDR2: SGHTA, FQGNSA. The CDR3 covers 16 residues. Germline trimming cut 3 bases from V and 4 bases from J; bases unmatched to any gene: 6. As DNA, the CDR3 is TGTGCCAGCAGCTTGGGTATGACAGGGTATAATTCACCCCTCCACTTT. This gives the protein CASSLGMTGYNSPLHF.

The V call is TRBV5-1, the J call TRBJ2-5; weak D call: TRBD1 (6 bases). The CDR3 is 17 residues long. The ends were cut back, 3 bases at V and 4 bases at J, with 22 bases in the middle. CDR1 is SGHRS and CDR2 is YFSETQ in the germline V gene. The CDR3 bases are TGCGCCAGCAGCTCGACCCTGTTTCCGATGGGGGCAGAGACCCAGTACTTC. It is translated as CASSSTLFPMGAETQYF.

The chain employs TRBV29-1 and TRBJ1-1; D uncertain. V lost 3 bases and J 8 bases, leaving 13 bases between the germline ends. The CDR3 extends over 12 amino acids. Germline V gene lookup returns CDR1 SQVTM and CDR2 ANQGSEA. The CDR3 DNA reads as TGCAGCGTTGACCGGACGGAGCACGAAGCTTTCTTT. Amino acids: CSVDRTEHEAFF.

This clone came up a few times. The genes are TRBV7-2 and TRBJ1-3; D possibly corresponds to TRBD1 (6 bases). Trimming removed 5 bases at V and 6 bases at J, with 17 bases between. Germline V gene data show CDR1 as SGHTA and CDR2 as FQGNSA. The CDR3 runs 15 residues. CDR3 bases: TGTGCCAGCAGCCCTCGACAGGATACCTTAAACACCATATATTTT. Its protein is CASSPRQDTLNTIYF.

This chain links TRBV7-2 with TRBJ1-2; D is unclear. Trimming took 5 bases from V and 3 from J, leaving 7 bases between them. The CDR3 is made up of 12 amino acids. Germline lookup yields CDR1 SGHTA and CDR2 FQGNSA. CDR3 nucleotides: TGTGCCAGCAGCCCCGGCTACTATGGCTACACCTTC. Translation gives CASSPGYYGYTF.

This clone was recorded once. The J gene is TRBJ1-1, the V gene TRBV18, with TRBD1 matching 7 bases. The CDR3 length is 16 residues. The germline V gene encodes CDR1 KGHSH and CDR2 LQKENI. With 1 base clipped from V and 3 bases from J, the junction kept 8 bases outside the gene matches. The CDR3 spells CASSPLTQGWDTEAFF. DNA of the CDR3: TGTGCCAGCTCACCACTAACACAGGGGTGGGACACTGAAGCTTTCTTT.

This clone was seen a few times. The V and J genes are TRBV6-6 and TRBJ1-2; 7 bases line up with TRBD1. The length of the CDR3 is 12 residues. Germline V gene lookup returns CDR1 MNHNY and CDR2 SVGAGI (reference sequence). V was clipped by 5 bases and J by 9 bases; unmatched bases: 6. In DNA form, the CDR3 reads TGTGCCAGCAGTAACCGACAGGGAAGCTACACCTTC. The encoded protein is CASSNRQGSYTF.

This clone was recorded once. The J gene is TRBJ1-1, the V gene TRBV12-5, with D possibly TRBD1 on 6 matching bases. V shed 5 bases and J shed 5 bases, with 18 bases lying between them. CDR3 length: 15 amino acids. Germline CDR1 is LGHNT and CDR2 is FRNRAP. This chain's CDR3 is CASGPGGRLTTEAFF. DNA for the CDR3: TGTGCTAGTGGTCCTGGGGGCAGACTAACGACTGAAGCTTTCTTT.

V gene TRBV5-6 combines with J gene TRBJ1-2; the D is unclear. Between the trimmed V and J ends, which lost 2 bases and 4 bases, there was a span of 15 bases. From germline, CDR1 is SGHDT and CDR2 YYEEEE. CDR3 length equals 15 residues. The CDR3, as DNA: TGTGCCAGCAGCTTCCGGGTTCTAGGGCTCTATGGCTACACCTTC. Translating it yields CASSFRVLGLYGYTF. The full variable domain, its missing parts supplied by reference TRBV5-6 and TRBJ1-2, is DAGVTQSPTHLIKTRGQQVTLRCSPKSGHDTVSWYQQALGQGPQFIFQYYEEEERQRGNFPDRFSGHQFPNYSSELNVNALLLGDSALYLCASSFRVLGLYGYTFGSGTRLTVV.

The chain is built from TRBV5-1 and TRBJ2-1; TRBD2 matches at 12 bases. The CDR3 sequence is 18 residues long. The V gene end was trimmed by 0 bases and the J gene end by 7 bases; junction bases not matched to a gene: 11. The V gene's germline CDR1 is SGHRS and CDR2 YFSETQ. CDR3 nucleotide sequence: TGCGCCAGCAGCTTGGGGCTAGCGGGAGGGCCTTGGGGGAATGAGCAGTTCTTC. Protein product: CASSLGLAGGPWGNEQFF. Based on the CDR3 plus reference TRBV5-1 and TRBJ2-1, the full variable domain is KAGVTQTPRYLIKTRGQQVTLSCSPISGHRSVSWYQQTPGQGLQFLFEYFSETQRNKGNFPGRFSGRQFSNSRSEMNVSTLELGDSALYLCASSLGLAGGPWGNEQFFGPGTRLTVL.

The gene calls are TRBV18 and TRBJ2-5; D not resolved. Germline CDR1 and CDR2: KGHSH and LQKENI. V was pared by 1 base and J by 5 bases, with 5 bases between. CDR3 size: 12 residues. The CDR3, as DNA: TGTGCCAGCTCACCACTTTCTGAGACCCAGTACTTC. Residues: CASSPLSETQYF.

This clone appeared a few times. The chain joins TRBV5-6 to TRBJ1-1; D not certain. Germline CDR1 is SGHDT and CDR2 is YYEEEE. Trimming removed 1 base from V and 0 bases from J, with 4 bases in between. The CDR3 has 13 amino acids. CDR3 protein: CASSLLLNTEAFF. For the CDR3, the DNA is TGTGCCAGCAGCTTGCTGCTGAACACTGAAGCTTTCTTT.

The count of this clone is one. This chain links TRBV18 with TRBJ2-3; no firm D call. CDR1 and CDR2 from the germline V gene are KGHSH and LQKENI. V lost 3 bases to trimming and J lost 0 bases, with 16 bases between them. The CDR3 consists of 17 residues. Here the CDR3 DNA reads TGTGCCAGCTCACCCCCTGGGCCTGGTTATAGCACAGATACGCAGTATTTT. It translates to CASSPPGPGYSTDTQYF.